Below are 2 T cell receptor beta chains sequenced from a single sample in a study of cytomegalovirus exposure and HLA in healthy donors. Use of 60 Vbeta and 13 Jbeta primers characterized the PCR. TCRdb's copy holds only in-frame clones and misses some; the assay was immunoSEQ multiplex PCR. The sample lists 200,000 or so clones, 85% occurring once. Sequencing input: PBMCs. These receptors all stem from a human donor in good health.

The rearrangement links TRBV6-1 to TRBJ2-7, with 9 bases that match TRBD1. Losses at the gene ends were 1 base for V and 5 bases for J; bases not matched to a gene: 6. This CDR3 has 15 amino acids. The germline gives CDR1 MNHNS, CDR2 SASEGT. The CDR3 protein is CASSEGTGAADEQYF. CDR3 bases: TGTGCCAGCAGTGAAGGGACAGGGGCAGCGGACGAGCAGTACTTC.

The V gene is TRBV28, the J gene TRBJ1-2; tentatively, D is TRBD1 (5 bases). Germline loops: CDR1 MDHEN, CDR2 SYDVKM. The CDR3 has 13 amino acids. V was clipped by 3 bases and J by 8 bases, with 13 bases between them. The CDR3 here is CASSLGRVRGYTF. The CDR3 region has the DNA TGTGCCAGCAGTTTGGGCAGGGTGCGGGGCTACACCTTC.